This T cell receptor (beta chain) originates from a study of blood T cell repertoires in COVID-19. This CDR3 has 20 amino acids. CDR1 is SGHVS and CDR2 is FQNEAQ in the germline V gene. V was pared by 3 bases and J by 0 bases, with 25 bases between. Sequencing was performed with immunoSEQ multiplex PCR; in TCRdb, only in-frame clones are kept and a portion is missing. The sample shows roughly 120,000 clones, nearly 90% of them seen only once. The rearrangement links TRBV7-8 to TRBJ2-3; D might be TRBD2 (6 bases). The clonotype comes from a human donor in a cohort sampled during active COVID-19. The source material was peripheral blood. This CDR3 is CASSFNEGGFSFTSTDTQYF. CDR3 DNA: TGTGCCAGCAGCTTTAACGAGGGAGGTTTCTCATTCACTAGCACAGATACGCAGTATTTT.